These 4 T cell receptor beta chains originate from one sample sequenced in a study of blood T cell repertoires in COVID-19. TCRdb keeps only in-frame clones here, not all; method: immunoSEQ multiplex PCR. This sample carries some 390,000 clones, roughly nine tenths of them seen once, and the ten largest clones take about 1.7%. The sequenced sample consisted of PBMCs or T cells enriched from blood (not recorded which). These receptors were obtained from a woman in her twenties or thirties who had recovered from COVID-19.

The chain recombines TRBV2 with TRBJ2-1; tentative D call: TRBD2 (7 bases). CDR1 and CDR2 from the germline V gene are SNHLY and FYNNEI. The CDR3 has 15 amino acids. Trimming left V 3 bases short and J 7 bases short, with 16 bases between. The CDR3 DNA sequence: TGTGCCAGCAGTGATGTAGGGGGGGCCACGAATGAGCAGTTCTTC. Protein: CASSDVGGATNEQFF.

The rearrangement uses TRBV28 and TRBJ2-7; no definite D call. Per the germline V gene, CDR1 is MDHEN and CDR2 is SYDVKM. V was clipped by 3 bases and J by 3 bases, with 9 bases between them. The CDR3 has 13 amino acids. The CDR3 bases are TGTGCCAGCAGTTTCGCGTCTTTCTACGAGCAGTACTTC. Protein: CASSFASFYEQYF.

The rearrangement uses TRBV4-3 and TRBJ1-6; a weak D match, TRBD1 (5 bases). Germline CDR1 is LGHNA and CDR2 is YSLEER. Deletions cut 0 bases from V and 10 bases from J, with 19 bases between. The CDR3 is 17 residues long. This chain's CDR3 is CASSQEGSGEVGSPLHF. The CDR3, as DNA: TGCGCCAGCAGCCAAGAAGGATCGGGGGAGGTAGGGTCACCCCTCCACTTT.

The V gene is TRBV7-6, the J gene TRBJ2-2; D gene uncertain. Trimming removed 5 bases from V and 3 bases from J, with 16 bases in between. The length of the CDR3 is 16 residues. Per germline, CDR1 SGHVS and CDR2 FNYEAQ. The CDR3 DNA sequence: TGTGCCAGCAGCCCTAGTGTCGGCTTACACACCGGGGAGCTGTTTTTT. Its protein is CASSPSVGLHTGELFF.